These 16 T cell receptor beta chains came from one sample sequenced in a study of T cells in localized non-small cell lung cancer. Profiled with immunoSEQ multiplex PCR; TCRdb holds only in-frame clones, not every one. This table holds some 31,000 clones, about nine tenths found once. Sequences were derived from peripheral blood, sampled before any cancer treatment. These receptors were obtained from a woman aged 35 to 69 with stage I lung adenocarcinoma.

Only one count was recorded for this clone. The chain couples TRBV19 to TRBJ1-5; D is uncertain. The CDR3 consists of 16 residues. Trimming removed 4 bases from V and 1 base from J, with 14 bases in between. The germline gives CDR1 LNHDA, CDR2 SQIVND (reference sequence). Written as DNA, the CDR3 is TGTGCCAGTAGTACCTACGCCGCGGGGAGCAATCAGCCCCAGCATTTT. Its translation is CASSTYAAGSNQPQHF.

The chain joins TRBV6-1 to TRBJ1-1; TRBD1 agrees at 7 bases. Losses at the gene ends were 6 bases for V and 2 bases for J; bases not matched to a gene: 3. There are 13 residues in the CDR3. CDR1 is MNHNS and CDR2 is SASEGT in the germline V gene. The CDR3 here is CASSGTENTEAFF. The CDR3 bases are TGTGCCAGCAGCGGGACAGAAAACACTGAAGCTTTCTTT.

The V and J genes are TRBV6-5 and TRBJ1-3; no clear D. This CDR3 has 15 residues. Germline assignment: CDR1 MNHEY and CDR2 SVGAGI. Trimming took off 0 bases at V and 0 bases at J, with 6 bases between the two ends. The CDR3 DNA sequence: TGTGCCAGCAGTTACTCGAGTTACTCTGGAAACACCATATATTTT. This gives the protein CASSYSSYSGNTIYF.

Written as DNA, the CDR3 is TGCGCCAGCAGCTTAAAGGGGGCCACTGAAGCTTTCTTT. Translation gives CASSLKGATEAFF. This chain uses TRBV5-1 with TRBJ1-1; TRBD1 matches 7 bases. V was clipped by 2 bases and J by 4 bases; unmatched bases: 2. The CDR3 is 13 residues long. Per the germline V gene, CDR1 is SGHRS and CDR2 is YFSETQ. Together with reference TRBV5-1 and TRBJ1-1, the CDR3 gives the full variable domain: KAGVTQTPRYLIKTRGQQVTLSCSPISGHRSVSWYQQTPGQGLQFLFEYFSETQRNKGNFPGRFSGRQFSNSRSEMNVSTLELGDSALYLCASSLKGATEAFFGQGTRLTVV.

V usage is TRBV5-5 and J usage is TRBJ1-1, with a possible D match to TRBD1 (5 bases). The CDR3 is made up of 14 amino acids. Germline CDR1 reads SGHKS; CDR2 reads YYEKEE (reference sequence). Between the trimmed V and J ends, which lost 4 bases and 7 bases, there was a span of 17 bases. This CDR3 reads CASSHVDRTNEAFF. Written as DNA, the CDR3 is TGTGCCAGCAGCCACGTCGACAGAACCAATGAAGCTTTCTTT.

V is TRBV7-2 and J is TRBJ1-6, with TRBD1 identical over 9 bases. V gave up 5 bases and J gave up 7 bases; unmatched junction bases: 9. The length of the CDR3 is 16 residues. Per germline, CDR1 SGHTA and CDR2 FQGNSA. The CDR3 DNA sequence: TGTGCCAGCAGCGAGGGGGGGACAGGGCGAAATTCACCCCTCCACTTT. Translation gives CASSEGGTGRNSPLHF. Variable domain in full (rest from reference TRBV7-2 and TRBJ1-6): GAGVSQSPSNKVTEKGKDVELRCDPISGHTALYWYRQSLGQGLEFLIYFQGNSAPDKSGLPSDRFSAERTGGSVSTLTIQRTQQEDSAVYLCASSEGGTGRNSPLHFGNGTRLTVT.

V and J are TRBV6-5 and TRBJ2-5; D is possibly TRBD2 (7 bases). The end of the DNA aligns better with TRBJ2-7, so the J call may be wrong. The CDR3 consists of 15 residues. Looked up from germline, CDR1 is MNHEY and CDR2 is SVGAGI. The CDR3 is CASTEGGATPYEQYF. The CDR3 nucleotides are TGTGCCAGCACCGAAGGGGGGGCTACGCCCTACGAGCAGTACTTC.

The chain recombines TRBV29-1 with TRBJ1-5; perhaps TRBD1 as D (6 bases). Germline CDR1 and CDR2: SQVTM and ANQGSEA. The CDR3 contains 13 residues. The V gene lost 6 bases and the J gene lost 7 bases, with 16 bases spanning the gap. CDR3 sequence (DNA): TGCAGCGTGTTGGACGGGGGCGGACAGCCCCAGCATTTT. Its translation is CSVLDGGGQPQHF.

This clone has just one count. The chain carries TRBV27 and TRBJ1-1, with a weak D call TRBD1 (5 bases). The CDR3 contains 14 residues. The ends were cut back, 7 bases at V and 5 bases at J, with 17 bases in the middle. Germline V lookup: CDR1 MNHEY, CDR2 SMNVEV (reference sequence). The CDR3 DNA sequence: TGTGCCAGCATTTCGGCGGGAAGGACAACTGAAGCTTTCTTT. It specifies CASISAGRTTEAFF.

The chain's CDR3 is CASSVMTNSFGSPLHF. The CDR3 nucleotides are TGTGCCAGTAGCGTAATGACAAACTCGTTTGGTTCACCCCTCCACTTT. The V call is TRBV19, the J call TRBJ1-6; D is unclear. CDR3 size: 16 residues. Germline V CDR1 and CDR2: LNHDA, SQIVND (reference sequence). V lost 6 bases and J 9 bases, leaving 21 bases between the germline ends.

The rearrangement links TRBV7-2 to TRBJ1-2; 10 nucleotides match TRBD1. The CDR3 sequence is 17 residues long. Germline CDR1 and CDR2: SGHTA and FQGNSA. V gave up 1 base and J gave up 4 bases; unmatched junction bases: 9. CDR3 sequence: CASSLEGTGAYFYGYTF. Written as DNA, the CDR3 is TGTGCCAGCAGCTTAGAAGGGACAGGGGCCTATTTCTATGGCTACACCTTC.

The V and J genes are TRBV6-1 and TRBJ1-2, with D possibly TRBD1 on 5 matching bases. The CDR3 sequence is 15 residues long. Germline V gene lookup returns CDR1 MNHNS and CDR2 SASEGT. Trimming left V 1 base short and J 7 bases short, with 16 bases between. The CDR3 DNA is TGTGCCAGCAGTGAAGGGGCAGGGTGGAAAGGTGGCTACACCTTC. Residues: CASSEGAGWKGGYTF.

The CDR3 coding sequence is TGTGCCAGCAGCTGGAGGACAGGGTTGGAGGGAGCTTTCTTT. Protein product: CASSWRTGLEGAFF. The gene calls are TRBV11-3 and TRBJ1-1, with 8 bases lining up with TRBD1. The CDR3 sequence is 14 residues long. V was pared by 4 bases and J by 10 bases, with 11 bases of the junction left unmatched. Germline CDR1 is SGHNT and CDR2 is YENEEA.

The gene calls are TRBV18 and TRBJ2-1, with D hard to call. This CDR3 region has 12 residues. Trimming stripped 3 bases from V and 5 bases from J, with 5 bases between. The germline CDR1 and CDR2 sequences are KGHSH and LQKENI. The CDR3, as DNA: TGTGCCAGCTCACCTCTCGACAATGAGCAGTTCTTC. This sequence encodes CASSPLDNEQFF.

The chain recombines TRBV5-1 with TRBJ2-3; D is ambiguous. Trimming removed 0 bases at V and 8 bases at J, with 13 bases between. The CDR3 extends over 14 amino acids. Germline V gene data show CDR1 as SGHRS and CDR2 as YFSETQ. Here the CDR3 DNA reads TGCGCCAGCAGCTTGGGAGGTCCGTGGATTACGCAGTATTTT. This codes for CASSLGGPWITQYF.

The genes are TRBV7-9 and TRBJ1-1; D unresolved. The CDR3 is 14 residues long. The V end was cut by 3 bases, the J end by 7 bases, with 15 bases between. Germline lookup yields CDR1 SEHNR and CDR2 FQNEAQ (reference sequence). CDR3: CASSFFTPASEAFF. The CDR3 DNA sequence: TGTGCCAGCAGCTTTTTCACCCCGGCAAGTGAAGCTTTCTTT.